This T cell receptor (beta chain) was sequenced for a study of T cell responses to AZD1222 COVID-19 vaccine. Study-wide results and caveats: Unmutated variant regions reportedly attract nearly half of all spike-specific TCRs.

A remark on this clone: Antigen: not known.

The table came from immunoSEQ multiplex PCR; TCRdb's copy has only in-frame clones and leaves some out. The table lists some 80,000 clones, 70% to 90% of them singletons. CDR1 is LNHDA and CDR2 is SQIVND in the germline V gene (reference sequence). V was pared by 5 bases and J by 5 bases, with 17 bases between. This CDR3 region has 15 residues. The V gene is TRBV19, the J gene TRBJ2-3; TRBD2 might be the D (5 bases). The material sequenced was peripheral blood, taken on day 0 of MenACWY control vaccination. The origin of this receptor is an adult in good health. CDR3 residues: CASSQRLAERDTQYF. CDR3 in DNA: TGTGCCAGTAGTCAGAGGCTAGCTGAACGAGATACGCAGTATTTT.